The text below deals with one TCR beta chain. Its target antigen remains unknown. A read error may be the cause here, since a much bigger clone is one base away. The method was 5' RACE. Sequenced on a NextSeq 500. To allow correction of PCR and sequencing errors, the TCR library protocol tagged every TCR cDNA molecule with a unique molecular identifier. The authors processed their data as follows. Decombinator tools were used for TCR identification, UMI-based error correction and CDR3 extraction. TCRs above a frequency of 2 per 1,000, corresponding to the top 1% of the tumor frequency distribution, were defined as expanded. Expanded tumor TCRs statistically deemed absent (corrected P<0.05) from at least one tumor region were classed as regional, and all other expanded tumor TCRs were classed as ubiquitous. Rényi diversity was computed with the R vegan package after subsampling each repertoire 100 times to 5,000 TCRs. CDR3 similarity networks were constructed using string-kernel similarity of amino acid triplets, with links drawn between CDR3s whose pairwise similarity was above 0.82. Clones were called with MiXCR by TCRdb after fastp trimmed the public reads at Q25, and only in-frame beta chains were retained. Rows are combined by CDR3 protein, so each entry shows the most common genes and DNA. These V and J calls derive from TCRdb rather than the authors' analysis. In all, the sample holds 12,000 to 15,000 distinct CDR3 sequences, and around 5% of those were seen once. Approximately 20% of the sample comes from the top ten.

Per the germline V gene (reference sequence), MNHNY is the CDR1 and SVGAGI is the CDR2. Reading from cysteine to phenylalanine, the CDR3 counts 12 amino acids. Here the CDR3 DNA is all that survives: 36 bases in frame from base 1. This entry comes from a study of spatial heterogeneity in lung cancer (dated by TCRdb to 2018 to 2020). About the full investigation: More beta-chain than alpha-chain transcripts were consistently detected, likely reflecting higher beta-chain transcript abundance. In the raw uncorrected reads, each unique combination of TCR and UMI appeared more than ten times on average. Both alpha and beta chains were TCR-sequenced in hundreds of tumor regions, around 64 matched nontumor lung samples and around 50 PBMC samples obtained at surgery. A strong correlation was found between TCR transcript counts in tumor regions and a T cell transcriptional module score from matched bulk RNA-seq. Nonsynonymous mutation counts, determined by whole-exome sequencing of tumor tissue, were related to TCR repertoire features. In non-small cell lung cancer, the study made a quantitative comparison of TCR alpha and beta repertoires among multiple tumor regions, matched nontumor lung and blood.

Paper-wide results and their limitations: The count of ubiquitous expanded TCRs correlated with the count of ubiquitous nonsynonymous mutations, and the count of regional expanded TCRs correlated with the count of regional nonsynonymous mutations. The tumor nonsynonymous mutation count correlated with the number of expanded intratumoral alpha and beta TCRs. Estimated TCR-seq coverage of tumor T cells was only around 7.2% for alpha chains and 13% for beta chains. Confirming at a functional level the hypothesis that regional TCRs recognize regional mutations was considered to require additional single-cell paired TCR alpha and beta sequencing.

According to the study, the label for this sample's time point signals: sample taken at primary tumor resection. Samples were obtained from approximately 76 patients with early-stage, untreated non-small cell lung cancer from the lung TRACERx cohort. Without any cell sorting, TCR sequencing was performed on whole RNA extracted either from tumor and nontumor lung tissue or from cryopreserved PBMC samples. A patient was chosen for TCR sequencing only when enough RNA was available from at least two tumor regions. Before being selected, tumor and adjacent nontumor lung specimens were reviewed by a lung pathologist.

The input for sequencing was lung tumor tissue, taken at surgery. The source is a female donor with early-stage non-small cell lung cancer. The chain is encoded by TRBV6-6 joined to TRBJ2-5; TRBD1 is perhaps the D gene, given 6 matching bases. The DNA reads TGTGTCAGCAACAACAGGGAGGAGACCCAGTACTTC. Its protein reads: CVSNNREETQYF.